The entry below describes one T cell receptor (beta chain). Its antigen remains unidentified. The CDR3 length is 13 residues. The V gene's germline CDR1 is SGDLS and CDR2 YYNGEE. This sample was included in a study of monozygotic twins with inflammatory bowel disease. General study results and limits: Among the T cells, different subtypes could not be distinguished. Among patients, repertoires may have gained variability from differing immunosuppressive treatments.

Blood was collected, approximately 2.5 ml per donor. No DNA is given; TCRdb re-called the 5' RACE reads and lists each CDR3 protein once. Recorded for this sample: about 300,000 distinct CDR3 sequences. This sequence joins TRBV9 and TRBJ2-7; TCRdb proposes TRBD2, but this gene call is untestable without DNA. The specimen was blood. The source is a human donor with ulcerative colitis or Crohn's disease, or a healthy co-twin of an affected twin (not recorded which). CDR3 sequence: CASSKDLTYEQYF.